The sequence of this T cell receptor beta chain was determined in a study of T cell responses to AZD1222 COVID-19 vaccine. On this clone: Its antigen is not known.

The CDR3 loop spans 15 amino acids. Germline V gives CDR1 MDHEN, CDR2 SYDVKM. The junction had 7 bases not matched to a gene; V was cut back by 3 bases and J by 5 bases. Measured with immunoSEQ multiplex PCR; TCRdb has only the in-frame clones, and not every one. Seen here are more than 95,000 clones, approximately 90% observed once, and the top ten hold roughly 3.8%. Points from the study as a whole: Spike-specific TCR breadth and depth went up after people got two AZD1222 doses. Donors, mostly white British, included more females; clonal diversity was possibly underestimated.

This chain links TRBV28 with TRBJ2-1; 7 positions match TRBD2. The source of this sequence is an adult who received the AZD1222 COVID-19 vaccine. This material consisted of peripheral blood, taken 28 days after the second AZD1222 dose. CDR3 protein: CASSLPGTKNNEQFF. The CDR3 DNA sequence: TGTGCCAGCAGTTTGCCGGGGACTAAGAACAATGAGCAGTTCTTC.